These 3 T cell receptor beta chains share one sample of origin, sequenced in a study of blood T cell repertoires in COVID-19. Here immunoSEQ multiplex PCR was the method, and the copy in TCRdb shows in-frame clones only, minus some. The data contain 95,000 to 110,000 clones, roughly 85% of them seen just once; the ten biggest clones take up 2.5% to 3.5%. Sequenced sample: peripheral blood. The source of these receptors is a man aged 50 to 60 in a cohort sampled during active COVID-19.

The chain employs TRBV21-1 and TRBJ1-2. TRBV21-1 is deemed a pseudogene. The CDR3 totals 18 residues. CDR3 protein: CASSKGGGELPTNYGYTF. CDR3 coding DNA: TGTGCCAGCAGCAAAGGAGGGGGGGAACTTCCAACTAACTATGGCTACACCTTC.

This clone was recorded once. The CDR3 bases are TGTGCCAGCGGAATAACCGGGACTAGCGGGGGGTACAATGAGCAGTTCTTC. Translating it yields CASGITGTSGGYNEQFF. The rearrangement joins TRBV2 to TRBJ2-1, with 15 bases that match TRBD2. Germline CDR1 SNHLY, CDR2 FYNNEI. The V gene end was trimmed by 8 bases and the J gene end by 4 bases; junction bases not matched to a gene: 9. The CDR3 loop spans 17 amino acids.

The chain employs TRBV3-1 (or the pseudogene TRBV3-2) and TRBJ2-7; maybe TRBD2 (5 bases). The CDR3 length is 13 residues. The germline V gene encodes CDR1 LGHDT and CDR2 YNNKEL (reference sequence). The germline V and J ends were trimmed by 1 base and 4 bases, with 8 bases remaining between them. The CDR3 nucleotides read TGTGCCAGCAGCCAAGGGACGGGATACGAGCAGTACTTC. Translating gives CASSQGTGYEQYF.